These T cell receptor beta chains were read from a single sample in a study of cytomegalovirus exposure and HLA in healthy donors. Assay used: immunoSEQ multiplex PCR; TCRdb lists only in-frame clones, some missing. The sample contains fewer than 250,000 clones, roughly 89% of which appear only once. The sequenced material came from PBMCs. Receptors originate from a man between 18 and 35 years old in good health and CMV-seronegative. Both conserved end residues are part of each CDR3.

j_call v_call cdr3_aa
TRBJ2-5 TRBV6-5 CASSYSAGGETQYF
TRBJ1-4 TRBV5-1 CASSSRTEVKGATNEKLFF
TRBJ2-5 TRBV11-2 CASRQAGQGGKETQYF
TRBJ2-7 TRBV7-2 CASSLSVVDEQYF
TRBJ2-3 TRBV23-1 CASSQSFRVSDTQYF
TRBJ2-1 TRBV5-1 CASSVDTENEQFF
TRBJ2-7 TRBV4-3 CASSQDDSGGLYEQYF
TRBJ1-4 TRBV18 CASSPRGTEKLFF
TRBJ2-5 TRBV4-1 CASSQDLGGQETQYF
TRBJ1-5 TRBV28 CASTRISQPQHF
TRBJ1-1 TRBV19 CASKRQTNTEAFF
TRBJ1-2 TRBV5-1 CASSLPGQGDYGYTF
TRBJ1-2 TRBV7-6 CASSFLQGTTNYGYTF
TRBJ2-5 TRBV5-1 CASSLGGPGETQYF
TRBJ1-4 TRBV6-5 CASSSRDTHEKLFF
TRBJ1-2 TRBV4-1 CASSQVPGQGAYGYTF
TRBJ2-7 TRBV5-1 CATPGQVTYEQYF
TRBJ2-5 TRBV5-1 CASSLGQVETQYF
TRBJ2-7 TRBV10-1 CASSGSPYEQYF
TRBJ1-3 TRBV10-3 CAISATGPSSGNTIYF
TRBJ2-7 TRBV5-4 CASSPVPSGPSSYEQYF
TRBJ1-2 TRBV6-5 CASKGGTNYGYTF
TRBJ1-1 TRBV9 CASSAKQGTVTEAFF
TRBJ1-5 TRBV30 CAWSVRYTSNQPQHF